Listed below are T cell receptor beta chains from one sample, sequenced in a study of blood T cell repertoires in COVID-19. TCRdb keeps only in-frame clones here, not all; method: immunoSEQ multiplex PCR. The profile shows fewer than 300,000 clones, approximately 84% of them singletons. Source material: peripheral blood. The receptors derive from a human donor with COVID-19, enrolled during active disease. The donor label of this sample is uncertain. The CDR3 runs from the conserved cysteine through the conserved F or W. The order of the fields is D gene, clone size, J gene, V gene, CDR3 protein, CDR3 DNA. A D gene is named only where the DNA matches it firmly. Size is stated for part of the rows, as once, few or many counts, or as a class when the clone is expanded.

TRBD2 - TRBJ2-7 TRBV6-5 CASSYSGLAGEQYF TGTGCCAGCAGTTACTCGGGGCTAGCGGGGGAGCAGTACTTC
- - TRBJ1-1 TRBV9 CASSGSEVNTEAFF TGTGCCAGCAGCGGGAGCGAAGTGAACACTGAAGCTTTCTTT
- many TRBJ1-1 TRBV19 CASSSIQGDYTEAFF TGTGCCAGTAGCTCAATACAGGGTGACTACACTGAAGCTTTCTTT
- - TRBJ1-1 TRBV11-2 CASSRGGAETEAFF TGTGCCAGCAGCAGAGGAGGGGCTGAGACTGAAGCTTTCTTT
TRBD2 once TRBJ2-3 TRBV7-3 CASSFNGAGGGMDTQYF TGTGCCAGCAGCTTTAATGGAGCGGGAGGGGGAATGGATACGCAGTATTTT
- - TRBJ1-1 TRBV9 CASSPFTGIMNTEAFF TGTGCCAGCAGCCCCTTTACGGGAATCATGAACACTGAAGCTTTCTTT
- - TRBJ2-2 TRBV7-9 CASSLGHPNTGELFF TGTGCCAGCAGCTTGGGACACCCGAACACCGGGGAGCTGTTTTTT
TRBD2 few TRBJ2-7 TRBV2 CASSASGTSGYEQYF TGTGCCAGCAGCGCATCCGGGACTAGCGGGTACGAGCAGTACTTC
- - TRBJ1-2 TRBV6-1 CASSDRGYGYTF TGTGCCAGCAGTGACAGGGGTTATGGCTACACCTTC
TRBD1 - TRBJ2-5 TRBV24-1 CATSDQGAQETQYF TGTGCCACCAGTGACCAGGGGGCCCAAGAGACCCAGTACTTC
TRBD1 - TRBJ2-1 TRBV9 CASNPQGALNEQFF TGTGCCAGCAACCCACAGGGGGCCCTCAATGAGCAGTTCTTC
TRBD1 - TRBJ1-5 TRBV15 CASRQGQDQPQHF TGTGCCTCACGACAGGGGCAGGATCAGCCCCAGCATTTT
- - TRBJ2-1 TRBV6-6 CASSSGGSYNEQFF TGTGCCAGCAGTTCCGGGGGCTCCTACAATGAGCAGTTCTTC
TRBD1 - TRBJ1-1 TRBV5-1 CASSRETGEVAEAFF TGCGCCAGCAGCCGAGAAACAGGGGAAGTCGCTGAAGCTTTCTTT
TRBD1 - TRBJ2-5 TRBV29-1 CSVLRQGARETQYF TGCAGCGTTCTGCGTCAGGGGGCGAGAGAGACCCAGTACTTC
TRBD1 - TRBJ1-1 TRBV29-1 CSGTGTTEAFF TGCAGCGGGACAGGGACCACTGAAGCTTTCTTT
- - TRBJ2-7 TRBV6-5 CASSYSDKFYEQYF TGTGCCAGCAGTTACTCGGACAAATTCTACGAGCAGTACTTC
TRBD1 - TRBJ2-1 TRBV7-2 CASSSDRVGYNEQFF TGTGCCAGCAGCTCGGACAGGGTTGGATACAATGAGCAGTTCTTC
- - TRBJ2-7 TRBV25-1 CASSAGSLYEQYF TGTGCCAGCAGTGCGGGAAGTCTCTACGAGCAGTACTTC
TRBD2 once TRBJ2-1 TRBV7-2 CASSPGLAVDSYNEQFF TGTGCCAGCAGCCCCGGACTAGCGGTTGACTCCTACAATGAGCAGTTCTTC
- - TRBJ1-4 TRBV19 CASSPLRQGEEKLFF TGTGCCAGTAGTCCTTTACGGCAGGGCGAAGAAAAACTGTTTTTT
TRBD2 once TRBJ2-2 TRBV7-6 CASSRGLAGEIDTGELFF TGTGCCAGCAGCCGCGGTCTAGCGGGAGAGATCGACACCGGGGAGCTGTTTTTT
- - TRBJ1-1 TRBV3-1/TRBV3-2 CASREIGKDTEAFF TGTGCCAGCAGAGAAATCGGGAAGGACACTGAAGCTTTCTTT
- - TRBJ2-7 TRBV7-9 CASSLGAAGYEQYF TGTGCCAGCAGCTTAGGAGCGGCAGGCTACGAGCAGTACTTC
TRBD2 - TRBJ2-1 TRBV19 CASSVLAGGARVEQFF TGTGCCAGTAGTGTGCTAGCGGGAGGGGCGCGGGTTGAGCAGTTCTTC
TRBD2 few TRBJ2-7 TRBV5-1 CASSLGLPTSGNYEQYF TGCGCCAGCAGCTTGGGATTGCCGACTAGCGGGAACTACGAGCAGTACTTC
- - TRBJ1-4 TRBV28 CASSLNGVEKLFF TGTGCCAGCAGTTTAAACGGTGTGGAAAAACTGTTTTTT
- - TRBJ2-1 TRBV9 CASSVAGGNEQFF TGTGCCAGCAGCGTAGCTGGGGGGAATGAGCAGTTCTTC
- - TRBJ2-1 TRBV6-4 CASDGAENSYNEQFF TGTGCCAGCGATGGGGCGGAGAACTCCTACAATGAGCAGTTCTTC
TRBD2 few TRBJ2-2 TRBV7-2 CASSSSRRASGENTGELFF TGTGCCAGCAGCTCTAGCAGACGGGCTAGCGGGGAGAACACCGGGGAGCTGTTTTTT
TRBD1 few TRBJ2-2 TRBV7-9 CASSLEALLTGVTGELFF TGTGCCAGCAGCTTAGAGGCCCTACTCACAGGGGTCACCGGGGAGCTGTTTTTT
- - TRBJ2-5 TRBV10-3 CAISESVSRETQYF TGTGCCATCAGTGAGTCTGTATCCAGAGAGACCCAGTACTTC
TRBD2 - TRBJ2-5 TRBV10-3 CAIREGTSGQETQYF TGTGCCATCAGGGAAGGGACTAGCGGCCAAGAGACCCAGTACTTC
- - TRBJ1-4 TRBV10-2 CASSDIRGFNEKLFF TGCGCCAGCAGTGACATCCGGGGTTTTAATGAAAAACTGTTTTTT
- - TRBJ1-1 TRBV6-5 CASSYPVGGEAFF TGTGCCAGCAGTTACCCGGTGGGGGGTGAAGCTTTCTTT
- - TRBJ2-7 TRBV7-8 CASSLGREGYEQYF TGTGCCAGCAGCTTAGGCAGGGAAGGCTACGAGCAGTACTTC
- - TRBJ1-5 TRBV19 CASRTPGISNQPQHF TGTGCCAGTAGAACGCCAGGGATTAGCAATCAGCCCCAGCATTTT
TRBD1 - TRBJ2-7 TRBV14 CASSQARPGQGTYEQYF TGTGCCAGCAGCCAAGCCCGACCGGGACAGGGGACCTACGAGCAGTACTTC
- once TRBJ2-7 TRBV6-5 CASSYAGSYEQYF TGTGCCAGCAGTTACGCCGGCTCCTACGAGCAGTACTTC
TRBD1 - TRBJ2-1 TRBV5-1 CASSLGPGQGAGEQFF TGCGCCAGCAGCTTGGGGCCGGGACAGGGGGCGGGTGAGCAGTTCTTC
- - TRBJ1-5 TRBV28 CASSFSTLRRSNQPQHF TGTGCCAGCAGTTTTTCGACTCTTCGGAGGAGCAATCAGCCCCAGCATTTT
- - TRBJ2-1 TRBV7-3 CASSLNYFGGEQFF TGTGCCAGCAGCTTAAATTACTTTGGCGGTGAGCAGTTCTTC
TRBD2 - TRBJ2-7 TRBV27 CASSPGLAGEIGQYF TGTGCCAGCAGTCCCGGACTAGCGGGAGAGATTGGGCAGTACTTC
TRBD1 once TRBJ1-2 TRBV7-8 CASSVNRGGIHGYTF TGTGCCAGCAGCGTGAACAGGGGCGGTATCCATGGCTACACCTTC
- many TRBJ1-1 TRBV5-1 CASSLDSPAEAFF TGCGCCAGCAGCTTGGATTCCCCAGCTGAAGCTTTCTTT
- - TRBJ2-2 TRBV11-1 CASSLNYNTGELFF TGTGCCAGCAGCTTAAACTACAACACCGGGGAGCTGTTTTTT
- - TRBJ1-2 TRBV27 CASSLSIGTTLRGYTF TGTGCCAGCAGTTTATCTATCGGGACAACTCTGCGTGGCTACACCTTC
TRBD2 - TRBJ2-7 TRBV6-5 CASSRTSGIYEQYF TGTGCCAGCAGTAGGACTAGCGGGATCTACGAGCAGTACTTC
TRBD1 - TRBJ1-2 TRBV10-3 CAISDSGQGLYGYTF TGTGCCATCAGTGATAGTGGACAGGGACTATATGGCTACACCTTC
TRBD1 - TRBJ2-1 TRBV7-7 CASSLQGPDNEQFF TGTGCTAGCAGCTTACAGGGGCCGGACAATGAGCAGTTCTTC